The 3 T cell receptor beta chains given below trace back to one sample, sequenced in a study of blood T cell repertoires in COVID-19. Only in-frame clones appear in the TCRdb table, and some are missing; sequencing was by immunoSEQ multiplex PCR. The data hold nearly 90,000 clones, with around 90% observed a single time. Sequenced material: peripheral blood. The receptors shown here come from a man aged 18 to 35 with COVID-19, enrolled during active disease.

This chain uses TRBV10-1 with TRBJ2-1; 9 positions match TRBD1. The V and J ends lost 6 bases and 8 bases, in that order; junction bases with no gene match: 8. Germline-derived CDR1 and CDR2 are WNHNN and SYGVQD (reference sequence). The CDR3 is 14 amino acids. This CDR3 is CASRGTGYGDEQFF. The CDR3 bases are TGCGCCAGCAGAGGGACAGGGTATGGAGATGAGCAGTTCTTC.

In this sample, this clone turned up a few times. The chain joins TRBV12-3 or TRBV12-4 to TRBJ2-7; 11 nucleotides agree with TRBD1. This CDR3 is built from 13 residues. The V segment lost 5 bases and the J segment 7 bases; nucleotides outside the gene matches: 4. The CDR3 loop reads CASSTGTGGEQYF. In DNA, the CDR3 is TGTGCCAGCAGTACCGGGACAGGGGGGGAGCAGTACTTC.

This chain links TRBV5-5 with TRBJ1-1; D is ambiguous. V shed 0 bases and J shed 1 base, with 4 bases lying between them. The length of the CDR3 is 13 residues. Germline V gene lookup returns CDR1 SGHKS and CDR2 YYEKEE (reference sequence). DNA of the CDR3: TGTGCCAGCAGCTTGGCCAGGAACACTGAAGCTTTCTTT. Residues: CASSLARNTEAFF.